The 31 T cell receptor beta chains below come from one sample, sequenced in a study of early T cells in non-severe SARS-CoV-2 infection. TCRdb passed the 5' RACE reads through MiXCR, listing each CDR3 protein once. The sample holds around 55,000 distinct CDR3 sequences, 9.5% to 15% seen once. Sequencing was done on a sample of whole blood. The receptors were sampled from an adult who was a healthcare worker with PCR-confirmed SARS-CoV-2 infection or an uninfected control (not recorded which).

In its sample, this clonotype was seen many times. The chain joins TRBV29-1 to TRBJ2-3, with 14 bases aligning to TRBD2. The germline gives CDR1 SQVTM, CDR2 ANQGSEA. V was pared by 3 bases and J by 0 bases, with 11 bases of the junction left unmatched. CDR3 length: 19 amino acids. In nucleotides, the CDR3 is TGCAGCGTTGAGCGCCGAGGACTAGCGGGAGGAAAGAGCACAGATACGCAGTATTTT. It specifies CSVERRGLAGGKSTDTQYF.

The sample holds many counts of this clonotype. The gene calls are TRBV11-2 and TRBJ2-3; TRBD1 matches 9 bases. Germline V lookup: CDR1 SGHAT, CDR2 FQNNGV. After removal of 5 bases from V and 6 bases from J, the junction contained 6 bases not matched to a gene. The CDR3 extends over 14 amino acids. The CDR3 here is CASSPGQGWDTQYF. The CDR3 DNA sequence: TGTGCCAGCAGCCCGGGACAGGGTTGGGATACGCAGTATTTT. Full variable domain (missing parts from reference TRBV11-2 and TRBJ2-3): EAGVAQSPRYKIIEKRQSVAFWCNPISGHATLYWYQQILGQGPKLLIQFQNNGVVDDSQLPKDRFSAERLKGVDSTLKIQPAKLEDSAVYLCASSPGQGWDTQYFGPGTRLTVL.

The chain is built from TRBV7-2 and TRBJ2-7; TRBD2 aligns across 8 bases. Losses at the gene ends were 5 bases for V and 6 bases for J; bases not matched to a gene: 9. The length of the CDR3 is 14 residues. CDR1 is SGHTA, CDR2 FQGNSA, per germline. The CDR3 protein is CASSPRIAGTEQYF. The CDR3 region has the DNA TGTGCCAGCAGCCCCCGGATAGCGGGAACCGAGCAGTACTTC. Using reference TRBV7-2 and TRBJ2-7 for the parts outside the CDR3, the full variable domain is GAGVSQSPSNKVTEKGKDVELRCDPISGHTALYWYRQSLGQGLEFLIYFQGNSAPDKSGLPSDRFSAERTGGSVSTLTIQRTQQEDSAVYLCASSPRIAGTEQYFGPGTRLTVT.

This clonotype appeared many times. This rearrangement joins TRBV7-6 to TRBJ2-1; 7 nucleotides line up with TRBD2. The CDR3 spans 19 residues. Trimming cost V 2 bases and J 1 base; bases outside gene matches: 14. CDR1 and CDR2 from the germline V gene are SGHVS and FNYEAQ. The CDR3 nucleotides are TGTGCCAGCAGCTTAAATGGCGGGAGCTATAAGCTGTCCTACAATGAGCAGTTCTTC. It translates to CASSLNGGSYKLSYNEQFF.

A few counts support this clonotype. This chain connects TRBV6-5 to TRBJ2-7, with D perhaps being TRBD1 or TRBD2 (5 bases each). The CDR3 runs 15 residues. Germline V gives CDR1 MNHEY, CDR2 SVGAGI. V was shortened by 8 bases and J by 5 bases, with 22 bases between the two germline ends. DNA of the CDR3: TGTGCCAGCGGGAGAGGGCAGGGAGACCTTCACGAGCAGTACTTC. This codes for CASGRGQGDLHEQYF.

This clonotype was counted at least ten times. The chain combines TRBV7-8 with TRBJ2-1; the match to TRBD1 covers 8 bases. The germline CDR1 and CDR2 sequences are SGHVS and FQNEAQ. V shed 5 bases, J shed 1 base, and the junction held 4 bases outside the gene matches. CDR3 length: 15 amino acids. The CDR3 coding sequence is TGTGCCAGCAGCACCGGACAGGGATCCTACAATGAGCAGTTCTTC. It is translated as CASSTGQGSYNEQFF.

Only a few counts were recorded for this clonotype. The rearrangement links TRBV6-6 to TRBJ2-2; 11 bases match TRBD1. Per the germline V gene, CDR1 is MNHNY and CDR2 is SVGAGI (reference sequence). Trimming at V came to 6 bases and at J to 7 bases, leaving 7 bases not matched to a gene. The CDR3 contains 15 residues. For the CDR3, the DNA is TGTGCCAGCAGCCGGGACAGGGGGATGGGCGGGGAGCTGTTTTTT. It specifies CASSRDRGMGGELFF.

This clonotype was seen ten or more times. The chain employs TRBV5-6 and TRBJ2-3; 15 bases agree with TRBD2. The ends lost 3 bases at V and 3 bases at J; junction bases unmatched: 8. The germline V gene has CDR1 SGHDT and CDR2 YYEEEE. The length of the CDR3 is 18 residues. The CDR3 nucleotides are TGTGCCAGCAGCTGGTGGACTAGCGGGAGGGCCCATACAGATACGCAGTATTTT. It specifies CASSWWTSGRAHTDTQYF.

This clonotype came up many times. V usage is TRBV6-1 and J usage is TRBJ2-2; possibly TRBD2 for D (6 bases). The CDR3 length is 16 residues. From germline, CDR1 is MNHNS and CDR2 SASEGT. The germline V and J ends were trimmed by 9 bases and 6 bases, with 23 bases remaining between them. DNA for the CDR3: TGTGCCAGTAGGTCCCAACCGGGACTTACTTCCGGGGAGCTGTTTTTT. This codes for CASRSQPGLTSGELFF.

This clonotype was detected many times. This chain links TRBV30 with TRBJ2-7, with 11 bases aligning to TRBD2. This CDR3 region has 15 residues. J gave up 6 bases and V 3 bases, and 10 bases lay outside the gene matches. Germline CDR1 is GTSNPN and CDR2 is SVGIG (reference sequence). The CDR3 sequence is CAWSRDSGRASEQYF. Here the CDR3 DNA reads TGTGCCTGGAGCCGAGATAGCGGGAGGGCCTCCGAGCAGTACTTC.

This chain joins TRBV6-6 and TRBJ2-3; D is perhaps TRBD1 or TRBD2 (5 bases each). Trimming cost V 2 bases and J 2 bases, with 5 bases left between them. Germline CDR1 is MNHNY and CDR2 is SVGAGI (reference sequence). This CDR3 spans 13 amino acids. This CDR3 is CASSYGTTDTQYF. The CDR3 nucleotides read TGTGCCAGCAGTTACGGGACCACAGATACGCAGTATTTT.

This chain links TRBV5-1 with TRBJ2-2, with 10 bases lining up with TRBD1. V gave up 7 bases and J gave up 1 base; unmatched junction bases: 4. The germline V gene encodes CDR1 SGHRS and CDR2 YFSETQ. The CDR3 covers 15 residues. As DNA, the CDR3 is TGCGCCAGCCTCCGGACAGGGGGGAACACCGGGGAGCTGTTTTTT. Its protein is CASLRTGGNTGELFF.

The chain recombines TRBV29-1 with TRBJ2-2; no clear D. CDR3 size: 12 residues. The germline CDR1 and CDR2 sequences are SQVTM and ANQGSEA. CDR3 sequence (DNA): TGCATCCCTCTAGGTAGCACCGGGGAGCTGTTTTTT. Protein: CIPLGSTGELFF.

This chain links TRBV29-1 with TRBJ2-4; TRBD2 matches 7 bases. The CDR3 spans 15 residues. J gave up 0 bases and V 6 bases, and 8 bases lay outside the gene matches. Germline loops: CDR1 SQVTM, CDR2 ANQGSEA. The CDR3 DNA reads as TGCAGCGTCGGGGGGACGGACTTAGCCAAAAACATTCAGTACTTC. Protein product: CSVGGTDLAKNIQYF.

This clonotype was seen only a few times. This chain connects TRBV3-1 to TRBJ2-2, with 10 bases fitting TRBD2. From germline, CDR1 is LGHDT and CDR2 YNNKEL (reference sequence). J lost 4 bases, V lost 0 bases, and 2 bases had no gene match. CDR3 length: 16 residues. CDR3 nucleotides: TGTGCCAGCAGCCAAGAACAGCGGGAGGGCACCGGGGAGCTGTTTTTT. The encoded protein is CASSQEQREGTGELFF.

This clonotype came up many times. The chain links TRBV28 to TRBJ1-2; D is undetermined. This CDR3 contains 12 residues. Germline CDR1 reads MDHEN; CDR2 reads SYDVKM. V shed 2 bases and J shed 6 bases, with 7 bases lying between them. The chain's CDR3 is CASSLKSHGYTF. The CDR3 nucleotides are TGTGCCAGCAGTTTAAAATCACATGGCTACACCTTC.

This clonotype has more than one count but fewer than ten. CDR3 loop: CASSGGSFYEKLFF. The CDR3 DNA reads TGTGCCAGCAGTGGGGGCAGCTTCTATGAAAAACTGTTTTTT. This sequence joins TRBV2 and TRBJ1-4, with D perhaps TRBD1 (5 bases). Trimming cost V 4 bases and J 6 bases, with 12 bases left between them. Germline values: CDR1 SNHLY, CDR2 FYNNEI. There are 14 residues in the CDR3.

The J gene is TRBJ2-2, the V gene TRBV9, with no clear D. V lost 4 bases to trimming and J lost 8 bases, with 12 bases between them. Germline assignment: CDR1 SGDLS and CDR2 YYNGEE. The CDR3 loop spans 13 amino acids. The CDR3 bases are TGTGCCAGCAGCCCCGACTCGAGGGGGGAGCTGTTTTTT. This translates into CASSPDSRGELFF.

The chain is built from TRBV2 and TRBJ2-7, with D perhaps TRBD1 (6 bases). The germline V gene has CDR1 SNHLY and CDR2 FYNNEI. The CDR3 loop spans 15 amino acids. Trimming removed 8 bases at V and 7 bases at J, with 24 bases between. The CDR3 sequence: CASYPRGSAATEQYF. The CDR3 DNA is TGTGCCAGCTACCCGAGGGGGTCCGCGGCCACGGAGCAGTACTTC.

This clonotype was counted at least ten times. The rearrangement links TRBV29-1 to TRBJ2-7; 9 nucleotides align to TRBD2. The germline CDR1 and CDR2 sequences are SQVTM and ANQGSEA. The CDR3 is made up of 15 amino acids. V lost 1 base and J lost 5; bases outside the gene matches: 9. For the CDR3, the DNA is TGCAGCGTTGAAGGAGTCGGCGGGAGGGAGGACGAGCAGTACTTC. Its translation: CSVEGVGGREDEQYF.

This clonotype was seen more than once but under ten times. The chain employs TRBV19 and TRBJ2-1; D is unresolved. The V gene's germline CDR1 is LNHDA and CDR2 SQIVND (reference sequence). The V end was cut by 3 bases, the J end by 6 bases, with 3 bases between. The CDR3 runs to 11 residues. The CDR3 region has the DNA TGTGCCAGTAGTATGGCCAATGAGCAGTTCTTC. Translating gives CASSMANEQFF.

This clonotype was recorded at least ten times. The gene calls are TRBV27 and TRBJ2-6, with TRBD2 as a possible D gene (6 bases). CDR3 length equals 14 residues. The germline gives CDR1 MNHEY, CDR2 SMNVEV (reference sequence). Deletions cut 6 bases from V and 1 base from J, with 7 bases between. CDR3 protein: CASSAGSGANVLTF. CDR3 DNA sequence: TGTGCCAGCAGCGCGGGGTCTGGGGCCAACGTCCTGACTTTC.

This clonotype showed up just a few times. Here the CDR3 reads CSVDPHNEQFF. Written as DNA, the CDR3 is TGCAGCGTTGACCCTCACAATGAGCAGTTCTTC. The chain combines TRBV29-1 with TRBJ2-1; D is ambiguous. Trimming took 3 bases from V and 5 from J, leaving 5 bases between them. Germline assignment: CDR1 SQVTM and CDR2 ANQGSEA. CDR3 length: 11 residues.

The V and J genes are TRBV7-2 and TRBJ2-3; 9 bases map to TRBD2. V gave up 1 base and J gave up 6 bases; unmatched junction bases: 8. The length of the CDR3 is 16 residues. The germline V gene encodes CDR1 SGHTA and CDR2 FQGNSA. The CDR3 reads CASSLELAGALDTQYF. CDR3 in DNA: TGTGCCAGCAGCTTAGAGTTAGCGGGAGCCCTGGATACGCAGTATTTT.

The genes are TRBV5-4 and TRBJ2-1; TRBD2 aligns across 9 bases. V lost 6 bases and J lost 4; bases outside the gene matches: 2. Germline CDR1 and CDR2: SGHNT and YYREEE (reference sequence). The CDR3 is 13 residues long. CDR3 sequence: CASNAGGYNEQFF. The DNA for the CDR3 is TGTGCCAGCAACGCGGGAGGGTACAATGAGCAGTTCTTC.

The chain couples TRBV29-1 to TRBJ2-3; 11 nucleotides line up with TRBD1. The CDR3 consists of 13 residues. V gave up 7 bases and J gave up 3 bases; unmatched junction bases: 3. Germline CDR1 and CDR2: SQVTM and ANQGSEA. The DNA for the CDR3 is TGCAGCGCTGGGACAGGGGGAACAGATACGCAGTATTTT. Translating gives CSAGTGGTDTQYF.

The chain couples TRBV6-5 to TRBJ2-4; 7 bases are a match to TRBD1. V lost 6 bases to trimming and J lost 11 bases; unmatched junction nucleotides: 13. Germline V gene lookup returns CDR1 MNHEY and CDR2 SVGAGI. The CDR3 is 14 amino acids. The CDR3 region has the DNA TGTGCCAGCAGCGAAATTGACAGGGCACAGTTTCAGTACTTC. It specifies CASSEIDRAQFQYF.

This clonotype was counted many times. The CDR3 region is CASSSRQGDNEQYF. The CDR3 region has the DNA TGTGCCAGCAGTTCGCGACAGGGGGATAACGAGCAGTACTTC. This chain joins TRBV12-3 or TRBV12-4 and TRBJ2-7; TRBD1 matches at 9 bases. The CDR3 has 14 residues. The ends lost 4 bases at V and 5 bases at J; junction bases unmatched: 6.

This chain connects TRBV7-7 to TRBJ2-1; maybe TRBD2 (6 bases). Germline values: CDR1 SSHAT, CDR2 FNYEAQ (reference sequence). This CDR3 comprises 16 residues. Trimming took 4 bases from V and 8 from J, leaving 21 bases between them. CDR3 coding DNA: TGTGCCAGCAGCTCGCGGTGGGGGACTGCCGGCGATGAGCAGTTCTTC. It yields the protein CASSSRWGTAGDEQFF.

A few counts support this clonotype. This rearrangement joins TRBV7-8 to TRBJ1-2; no definite D call. Deletions cut 2 bases from V and 8 bases from J, with 12 bases between. CDR3 size: 13 residues. CDR1 is SGHVS, CDR2 FQNEAQ, per germline. In DNA, the CDR3 is TGTGCCAGCAGCTTAAATAACAGAGGCGGCTACACCTTC. It translates to CASSLNNRGGYTF.

The chain is built from TRBV7-2 and TRBJ2-1; the D gene is possibly TRBD2 (5 bases). This CDR3 spans 15 amino acids. V gave up 2 bases and J gave up 5 bases, with 13 bases separating them. From germline, CDR1 is SGHTA and CDR2 FQGNSA. The DNA for the CDR3 is TGTGCCAGCAGCTTACGGGGAACTCGACACAATGAGCAGTTCTTC. It encodes CASSLRGTRHNEQFF.